This TCR beta chain came from a study of blood T cells in healthy people across ages. Study background: About one barcoded beta molecule per two T cells came from capture by template switching.

A second PCR of about 6 to 11 cycles used a sample-barcoded 5' primer and a J-beta primer mix. Researchers report that a template-switch adaptor with 12 random nucleotides tagged each cDNA molecule. Samples each returned at least 3 million CDR3-containing paired-end reads. TCRdb called the 5' RACE reads again in MiXCR, with one record for every CDR3 protein. The sample shows about 290,000 distinct CDR3 sequences, roughly 27% of them seen only once. V was trimmed by 8 bases and J by 6 bases, leaving 10 bases between them. This CDR3 comprises 11 residues. The germline gives CDR1 ENHRY, CDR2 SYGVKD. Sequencing used blood. This sequence was found in a woman between 65 and 79 years old in good health. The J gene is TRBJ1-2, the V gene TRBV10-3; D remains ambiguous. The CDR3, as DNA: TGTGCCATCGGTGCCGGGGATGGCTACACCTTC. Amino acids: CAIGAGDGYTF.